This is a list of T cell receptor beta chains from one sample in a study of spatial heterogeneity in lung cancer. TCRdb independently ran MiXCR on the 5' RACE reads; one entry per CDR3 protein. The sample carries roughly 4,000 distinct CDR3 sequences, about 5.2% recorded once. The source material was lung tumor tissue, sampled at surgery. The source of these receptors is a female donor with early-stage non-small cell lung cancer. CDR3s include the opening cysteine and the closing phenylalanine or tryptophan. Each record gives: V gene, J gene, D gene, clone size, CDR3 protein, CDR3 DNA. A D gene is named only where the DNA matches it firmly. Size is stated for part of the rows, as once, few or many counts, or as a class when the clone is expanded.

TRBV6-5	TRBJ2-3	.	medium-sized	CASKIGLYTDTQYF	TGTGCCAGCAAAATAGGGCTCTACACAGATACGCAGTATTTT
TRBV28	TRBJ1-2	.	medium-sized	CASSTPGPFGYGYTF	TGTGCCAGCAGTACCCCGGGGCCTTTTGGCTATGGCTACACCTTC
TRBV20-1	TRBJ1-2	TRBD1	many	CSARDRDRGNTF	TGCAGTGCTAGAGATAGGGACAGGGGTAACACCTTC
TRBV20-1	TRBJ2-6	.	few	CSARSRPGANVLTF	TGCAGTGCTAGATCCAGGCCAGGGGCCAACGTCCTGACTTTC
TRBV6-8	TRBJ1-3	.	medium-sized	CASSSKSSGNTIYF	TGTGCCAGCAGTTCTAAAAGCTCTGGAAACACCATATATTTT
TRBV7-2	TRBJ2-1	.	medium-sized	CASSLDAGQLNEQFF	TGTGCCAGCAGCCTAGACGCGGGACAGCTTAATGAGCAGTTCTTC
TRBV20-1	TRBJ2-1	.	medium-sized	CSARFGGNSYNEQFF	TGCAGTGCTAGATTTGGCGGAAACTCCTACAATGAGCAGTTCTTC
TRBV11-2	TRBJ2-1	.	many	CASSSKLSSYNEQFF	TGTGCCAGCAGCTCCAAGCTAAGCTCCTACAATGAGCAGTTCTTC
TRBV6-5	TRBJ1-3	.	medium-sized	CASSTANSGNTIYF	TGTGCCAGCAGTACAGCGAACTCTGGAAACACCATATATTTT
TRBV29-1	TRBJ2-1	TRBD2	medium-sized	CSALAGGPYEQFF	TGCAGCGCTCTAGCGGGGGGGCCGTATGAGCAGTTCTTC
TRBV12-3/TRBV12-4	TRBJ1-1	.	many	CASSLVGTEAFF	TGTGCCAGCAGTTTGGTGGGGACTGAAGCTTTCTTT
TRBV5-1	TRBJ2-3	TRBD2	.	CASSLGLARGDTQYF	TGCGCCAGCAGCTTAGGACTAGCAAGGGGAGATACGCAGTATTTT
TRBV10-3	TRBJ2-3	.	.	CAISLRDPSTDTQYF	TGTGCCATCAGTTTACGGGACCCTAGCACAGATACGCAGTATTTT
TRBV7-2	TRBJ2-2	TRBD2	medium-sized	CAGGGTGELFF	TGTGCCGGGGGGGGCACCGGGGAGCTGTTTTTT
TRBV6-1	TRBJ1-2	.	medium-sized	CASTPGPRDYGYTF	TGTGCCAGCACCCCCGGGCCCAGGGACTATGGCTACACCTTC
TRBV7-3	TRBJ2-2	TRBD2	medium-sized	CASSLNRLAGQTGELFF	TGTGCCAGCAGCTTAAATCGGCTAGCGGGGCAAACCGGGGAGCTGTTTTTT
TRBV5-6	TRBJ2-1	TRBD2	medium-sized	CASSLSGTGSYNEQFF	TGTGCCAGCAGCTTGAGCGGGACGGGCTCCTACAATGAGCAGTTCTTC
TRBV11-3	TRBJ2-7	.	.	CASSLDTHSYEQYF	TGTGCCAGCAGCTTAGACACCCACTCCTACGAGCAGTACTTC
TRBV7-9	TRBJ2-6	TRBD1	many	CASKGAPGSGANVLTF	TGTGCCAGCAAGGGGGCCCCCGGGTCTGGGGCCAACGTCCTGACTTTC
TRBV20-1	TRBJ2-3	.	medium-sized	CSASVRTDTQYF	TGCAGTGCTAGCGTTCGGACAGATACGCAGTATTTT
TRBV14	TRBJ1-6	.	many	CASSDRGALRTPLHF	TGTGCCAGCAGCGACCGAGGGGCCTTGAGGACACCCCTCCACTTT
TRBV20-1	TRBJ2-3	.	medium-sized	CSASGSTDTQYF	TGCAGTGCTAGTGGGAGCACAGATACGCAGTATTTT
TRBV6-2/TRBV6-3	TRBJ2-1	.	medium-sized	CATLAGTFYNEQFF	TGTGCCACCCTTGCCGGGACGTTCTACAATGAGCAGTTCTTC
TRBV10-3	TRBJ2-2	TRBD2	many	CAISESTPGTSGTITGELFF	TGTGCCATCAGTGAGTCGACACCCGGGACTAGCGGAACTATCACCGGGGAGCTGTTTTTT
TRBV3-1	TRBJ1-6	.	medium-sized	CASSQDGGLRSPLHF	TGTGCCAGCAGCCAAGATGGGGGACTCCGATCACCCCTCCACTTT
TRBV9	TRBJ2-3	TRBD2	medium-sized	CASSGGTSGLTDTQYF	TGTGCCAGCAGCGGGGGGACTAGCGGTCTCACAGATACGCAGTATTTT
TRBV5-1	TRBJ2-7	TRBD2	many	CASSLLAGGPGEQYF	TGCGCCAGCAGCTTGTTGGCGGGAGGGCCAGGGGAGCAGTACTTC